The 29 T cell receptor beta chains presented below share a single source sample, sequenced in a study of shared clonotypes between healthy human individuals. Clones were sequenced by immunoSEQ multiplex PCR, and TCRdb holds only the in-frame ones, with some missing. In the table there are around 510,000 clones, approximately 95% of which are singletons. Sequenced input: naive CD4+ T cells sorted from blood. The subset denotes: CD45RA+ positively selected. These receptors were collected from a woman aged 25 to 39 in good health.

This chain links TRBV28 with TRBJ2-7, with D perhaps TRBD1 (5 bases). CDR1 and CDR2 (germline): MDHEN, SYDVKM. CDR3 length: 13 amino acids. The V gene lost 3 bases and the J gene lost 2 bases, with 8 bases spanning the gap. In nucleotides, the CDR3 is TGTGCCAGCAGTTTCACAGGACCCTACGAGCAGTACTTC. As protein: CASSFTGPYEQYF.

This chain uses TRBV2 with TRBJ2-7, with D perhaps TRBD1 or TRBD2 (5 bases each). Trimming pared 7 bases from V and 2 bases from J, leaving 12 bases between. The CDR3 has 13 residues. Germline CDR1 reads SNHLY; CDR2 reads FYNNEI. This chain's CDR3 is CASKKGETYEQYF. DNA for the CDR3: TGTGCCAGCAAGAAAGGGGAGACCTACGAGCAGTACTTC. The full variable domain, completed using reference TRBV2 and TRBJ2-7, is EPEVTQTPSHQVTQMGQEVILRCVPISNHLYFYWYRQILGQKVEFLVSFYNNEISEKSEIFDDQFSVERPDGSNFTLKIRSTKLEDSAMYFCASKKGETYEQYFGPGTRLTVT.

The gene calls are TRBV2 and TRBJ1-3; D may be TRBD1 (5 bases). CDR3 length equals 15 residues. CDR1 is SNHLY, CDR2 FYNNEI, per germline. Trimming pared 0 bases from V and 8 bases from J, leaving 14 bases between. DNA of the CDR3: TGTGCCAGCAGTGAAGCAGGGGACCCGAGGGACACCATATATTTT. Amino acid sequence: CASSEAGDPRDTIYF.

The gene calls are TRBV18 and TRBJ2-7, with D possibly TRBD1 on 6 matching bases. The V end was cut by 4 bases, the J end by 0 bases, with 10 bases between. Germline V gives CDR1 KGHSH, CDR2 LQKENI. The CDR3 has 14 residues. The CDR3 is CASSQGEFSYEQYF. The CDR3 region has the DNA TGTGCCAGCTCACAGGGGGAATTCTCCTACGAGCAGTACTTC.

The chain uses TRBV6-5 and TRBJ2-7; 9 nucleotides agree with TRBD2. Trimming took 8 bases from V and 8 from J; bases not matched to a gene: 10. In germline, CDR1 is MNHEY, CDR2 SVGAGI. This CDR3 contains 13 residues. CDR3 nucleotides: TGTGCCAGCGGCAATAGCGGGAGCACAAAGCAGTACTTC. It is translated as CASGNSGSTKQYF.

This chain joins TRBV5-1 and TRBJ2-1; D might be TRBD1 or TRBD2, each matching 5 bases. Germline V lookup: CDR1 SGHRS, CDR2 YFSETQ. The V end was cut by 2 bases, the J end by 8 bases, with 17 bases between. The CDR3 extends over 15 amino acids. CDR3 sequence (DNA): TGCGCCAGCAGCTTACCAGGGACGGGTCCAGATGAGCAGTTCTTC. The encoded protein is CASSLPGTGPDEQFF.

The chain uses TRBV5-1 and TRBJ1-1; D gene unclear. V lost 3 bases and J 1 base, leaving 13 bases between the germline ends. The CDR3 loop spans 15 amino acids. Germline V gives CDR1 SGHRS, CDR2 YFSETQ. The CDR3: CASSSTSPRNTEAFF. The CDR3 DNA is TGCGCCAGCAGCTCGACATCTCCAAGGAACACTGAAGCTTTCTTT.

The CDR3 here is CASRELAGAPVDTQYF. Written as DNA, the CDR3 is TGTGCCAGCAGAGAACTAGCGGGAGCCCCAGTAGATACGCAGTATTTT. The chain couples TRBV5-6 to TRBJ2-3; TRBD2 matches at 11 bases. The CDR3 consists of 16 residues. V trimming: 5 bases; J trimming: 5 bases; junction bases outside the gene matches: 10. CDR1 is SGHDT and CDR2 is YYEEEE in the germline V gene.

J is TRBJ1-5 and V is TRBV28, with D tentatively TRBD1 (5 bases). Germline V gene data show CDR1 as MDHEN and CDR2 as SYDVKM. Between the trimmed V and J ends, which lost 3 bases and 7 bases, there was a span of 19 bases. CDR3 length: 16 residues. CDR3 nucleotide sequence: TGTGCCAGCAGTTTGTCAAGTGTACGCAGGGACCAGCCCCAGCATTTT. This encodes CASSLSSVRRDQPQHF.

This clone was recorded only once. DNA for the CDR3: TGTGCCAGTGGGGGGGCGGCTGAAGCTTTCTTT. It codes for CASGGAAEAFF. The chain links TRBV28 to TRBJ1-1; tentatively, D is TRBD1 (6 bases). This CDR3 is 11 amino acids long. With 9 bases removed from V and 6 bases from J, the gap between germline ends came to 11 bases. Germline loops: CDR1 MDHEN, CDR2 SYDVKM. Full variable domain (outside the CDR3, taken from reference TRBV28 and TRBJ1-1): DVKVTQSSRYLVKRTGEKVFLECVQDMDHENMFWYRQDPGLGLRLIYFSYDVKMKEKGDIPEGYSVSREKKERFSLILESASTNQTSMYLCASGGAAEAFFGQGTRLTVV.

The genes are TRBV2 and TRBJ1-5; 8 nucleotides align to TRBD1. This CDR3 is 13 amino acids long. With 10 bases clipped from V and 1 base from J, the junction kept 3 bases outside the gene matches. Germline V CDR1 and CDR2: SNHLY, FYNNEI. The CDR3 DNA is TGTGCCACCGGACAGGGAAGCAATCAGCCCCAGCATTTT. Protein sequence: CATGQGSNQPQHF.

To note about this clone: Other DNA sequences within the sample encode an identical CDR3. V usage is TRBV5-1 and J usage is TRBJ2-3; the D gene is possibly TRBD2 (5 bases). Germline lookup yields CDR1 SGHRS and CDR2 YFSETQ. The CDR3 totals 15 residues. Trimming removed 0 bases at V and 0 bases at J, with 8 bases between. The CDR3 coding sequence is TGCGCCAGCAGCTTGGTACCGGGAAGCACAGATACGCAGTATTTT. Amino acid sequence: CASSLVPGSTDTQYF.

J is TRBJ1-1 and V is TRBV2; possibly TRBD1 for D (5 bases). This CDR3 is 13 amino acids long. The germline V gene encodes CDR1 SNHLY and CDR2 FYNNEI. V dropped 7 bases and J dropped 1 base, with 10 bases sitting between them. The CDR3: CASTDRPNTEAFF. The CDR3 DNA follows: TGTGCCAGCACCGACAGACCGAACACTGAAGCTTTCTTT.

This chain uses TRBV7-3 with TRBJ2-2; TRBD2 agrees at 7 bases. This CDR3 has 16 amino acids. Germline loops: CDR1 SGHTA, CDR2 FQGTGA. V gave up 4 bases and J gave up 0 bases; unmatched junction bases: 5. CDR3 amino acids: CASSWAGAANTGELFF. The CDR3 bases are TGTGCCAGCAGCTGGGCGGGAGCCGCGAACACCGGGGAGCTGTTTTTT.

The rearrangement uses TRBV28 and TRBJ1-2, with 7 bases fitting TRBD1. CDR1 and CDR2 from the germline V gene are MDHEN and SYDVKM. The CDR3 runs 13 residues. With V trimmed by 5 bases and J by 7 bases, 7 bases remained unmatched. The CDR3 bases are TGTGCCAGCAGTCCCCCGGGACAGCGTGGCTACACCTTC. Protein: CASSPPGQRGYTF.

The chain is built from TRBV27 and TRBJ2-3; TRBD2 matches at 11 bases. The germline V gene has CDR1 MNHEY and CDR2 SMNVEV (reference sequence). CDR3 length: 15 amino acids. Trimming removed 3 bases from V and 1 base from J; junction bases left unmatched: 0. CDR3: CASSLTSGGTDTQYF. CDR3 in DNA: TGTGCCAGCAGTTTGACTAGCGGGGGCACAGATACGCAGTATTTT.

The rearrangement links TRBV7-8 to TRBJ1-5; a weak D match, TRBD1 (5 bases). CDR1 is SGHVS, CDR2 FQNEAQ, per germline. This CDR3 contains 16 residues. The V gene lost 3 bases and the J gene lost 2 bases, with 14 bases spanning the gap. Written as DNA, the CDR3 is TGTGCCAGCAGCTTGCTCGGGGGTTTCGGCAATCAGCCCCAGCATTTT. Protein: CASSLLGGFGNQPQHF.

The rearrangement links TRBV9 to TRBJ1-3; 9 bases are a match to TRBD1. The V and J ends lost 4 bases and 7 bases, in that order; junction bases with no gene match: 9. The CDR3 is 15 amino acids. The germline V gene has CDR1 SGDLS and CDR2 YYNGEE. The CDR3 spells CASSPSTGGLNTIYF. The CDR3 DNA reads as TGTGCCAGCAGCCCATCGACAGGGGGATTGAACACCATATATTTT.

The chain joins TRBV6-5 to TRBJ2-7; D is uncertain. Germline V gene lookup returns CDR1 MNHEY and CDR2 SVGAGI. The CDR3 is 14 residues long. The V end was cut by 2 bases, the J end by 5 bases, with 13 bases between. The CDR3 nucleotides read TGTGCCAGCAGTTACGGCGACAAGTCCCACGAGCAGTACTTC. Its protein is CASSYGDKSHEQYF.

V usage is TRBV27 and J usage is TRBJ2-7; 7 bases map to TRBD1. The CDR3 sequence is 14 residues long. The V segment lost 3 bases and the J segment 3 bases; nucleotides outside the gene matches: 5. In germline, CDR1 is MNHEY, CDR2 SMNVEV (reference sequence). CDR3 nucleotide sequence: TGTGCCAGCAGTTTGGGACAGAACTACTACGAGCAGTACTTC. Encoded protein: CASSLGQNYYEQYF.

The chain uses TRBV5-1 and TRBJ1-1; D is possibly TRBD1 (6 bases). Germline V gene data show CDR1 as SGHRS and CDR2 as YFSETQ. Trimming shortened V by 2 bases and J by 2 bases, and 10 bases separated the two germline ends. This CDR3 has 14 amino acids. The CDR3 sequence is CASSFRGDNTEAFF. The CDR3 DNA sequence: TGCGCCAGCAGCTTCAGGGGTGATAACACTGAAGCTTTCTTT.

In this sample, this clone turned up a few times. This chain joins TRBV18 and TRBJ1-5; D gene uncertain. V was cut by 6 bases and J by 6 bases, with 18 bases left in between. The CDR3 runs 15 residues. The germline V gene has CDR1 KGHSH and CDR2 LQKENI. The CDR3 DNA is TGTGCCAGCTCCACGGACCAAGGAAGGAGTCAGCCCCAGCATTTT. The encoded protein is CASSTDQGRSQPQHF. The full variable domain, its missing parts supplied by reference TRBV18 and TRBJ1-5, is NAGVMQNPRHLVRRRGQEARLRCSPMKGHSHVYWYRQLPEEGLKFMVYLQKENIIDESGMPKERFSAEFPKEGPSILRIQQVVRGDSAAYFCASSTDQGRSQPQHFGDGTRLSIL.

V is TRBV2 and J is TRBJ2-7; the D gene is possibly TRBD2 (5 bases). The CDR3 extends over 12 amino acids. Germline V gene sequence: CDR1 SNHLY, CDR2 FYNNEI. Trimming took off 2 bases at V and 4 bases at J, with 6 bases between the two ends. CDR3 region: CASSERGYEQYF. CDR3 nucleotide sequence: TGTGCCAGCAGTGAAAGAGGGTACGAGCAGTACTTC.

The rearrangement joins TRBV10-3 to TRBJ2-5; TRBD1 matches 9 bases. This CDR3 spans 13 amino acids. V dropped 6 bases and J dropped 5; count of bases not matched to a gene: 4. Germline V gives CDR1 ENHRY, CDR2 SYGVKD. The DNA of the CDR3 is TGTGCCATCAGCAGGGACAGGGTGGAGACCCAGTACTTC. This codes for CAISRDRVETQYF.

This chain connects TRBV5-4 to TRBJ2-3, with TRBD2 matching 9 bases. The J segment lost 3 bases and the V segment lost 4 bases, leaving 9 bases of the junction unmatched. There are 16 residues in the CDR3. CDR1 SGHNT and CDR2 YYREEE come from the germline V gene (reference sequence). In nucleotides, the CDR3 is TGTGCCAGCAGCCCGGACATAGCGGGAGTGACAGATACGCAGTATTTT. Its translation: CASSPDIAGVTDTQYF.

This chain connects TRBV19 to TRBJ2-1; weak D call: TRBD1 (5 bases). The length of the CDR3 is 14 residues. Trimming took 6 bases from V and 1 from J, leaving 10 bases between them. The V gene's germline CDR1 is LNHDA and CDR2 SQIVND (reference sequence). The CDR3 region is CASSIQGSYNEQFF. CDR3 in DNA: TGTGCCAGTAGCATTCAGGGATCCTACAATGAGCAGTTCTTC.

The chain uses TRBV29-1 and TRBJ2-1; D remains unclear. The CDR3 sequence is 13 residues long. Germline values: CDR1 SQVTM, CDR2 ANQGSEA. In DNA form, the CDR3 reads TGCAGGGCCTCAGGAACCCTTAACAATGAGCAGTTCTTC. This sequence encodes CRASGTLNNEQFF.

This chain connects TRBV2 to TRBJ2-3; D might be TRBD1 or TRBD2, each matching 5 bases. The V end lost 10 bases, the J end lost 3 bases, and 17 bases lay between the germline ends. The germline V gene has CDR1 SNHLY and CDR2 FYNNEI. This CDR3 has 14 residues. Here the CDR3 DNA reads TGTGCCACCCTGAGCCGGGACGGGACAGATACGCAGTATTTT. Translation gives CATLSRDGTDTQYF.

This clone has a single count. V is TRBV25-1 and J is TRBJ2-1; 9 positions match TRBD1. V trimming: 3 bases; J trimming: 9 bases; junction bases outside the gene matches: 6. Germline V CDR1 and CDR2: MGHDK, SYGVNS. This CDR3 contains 14 residues. The DNA for the CDR3 is TGTGCCAGCAGTGATACACAGGGGGCGGGTGAGCAGTTCTTC. Its protein product is CASSDTQGAGEQFF.